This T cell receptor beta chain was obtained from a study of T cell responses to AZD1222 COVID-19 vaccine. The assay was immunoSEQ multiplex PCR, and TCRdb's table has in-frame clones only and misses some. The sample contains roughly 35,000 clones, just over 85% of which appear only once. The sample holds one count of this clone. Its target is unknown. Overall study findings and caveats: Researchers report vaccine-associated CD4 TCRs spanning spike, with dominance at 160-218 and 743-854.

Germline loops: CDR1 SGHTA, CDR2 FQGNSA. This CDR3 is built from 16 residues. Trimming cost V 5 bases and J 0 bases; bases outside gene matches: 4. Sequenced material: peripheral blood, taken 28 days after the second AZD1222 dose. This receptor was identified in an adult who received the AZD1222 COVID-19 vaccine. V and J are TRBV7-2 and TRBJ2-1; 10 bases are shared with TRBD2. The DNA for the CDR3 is TGTGCCAGCAGCCCCAGGACTAGCGGCTCCTACAATGAGCAGTTCTTC. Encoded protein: CASSPRTSGSYNEQFF.